What follows are 32 T cell receptor beta chains derived from one specimen sequenced in a study of blood T cell repertoires in COVID-19. Libraries were prepared by immunoSEQ multiplex PCR; TCRdb keeps only in-frame clonotypes and omits some of them. The sample yields roughly 250,000 clones, 70% to 90% seen once. The specimen was PBMCs or T cells enriched from blood (not recorded which). The origin of the receptors is a woman between 40 and 50 years old with acute COVID-19.

The chain couples TRBV10-3 to TRBJ2-1; TRBD2 agrees at 10 bases. The CDR3 sequence is 14 residues long. Losses at the gene ends were 9 bases for V and 6 bases for J; bases not matched to a gene: 8. Germline V gene sequence: CDR1 ENHRY, CDR2 SYGVKD. For the CDR3, the DNA is TGTGCCATTCGGACTAGCGGAGCCCCCAATGAGCAGTTCTTC. Translating gives CAIRTSGAPNEQFF.

The chain couples TRBV5-1 to TRBJ1-2; D gene unclear. V lost 4 bases and J 7 bases, leaving 20 bases between the germline ends. CDR1 is SGHRS and CDR2 is YFSETQ in the germline V gene. The length of the CDR3 is 15 residues. CDR3 in DNA: TGCGCCAGCAGCCTTAGTGAGTCCTCCGAGAGTGGCTACACCTTC. The encoded protein is CASSLSESSESGYTF.

CDR3 nucleotide sequence: TGTGCCACCAGCAGAGATGGGAGCTCCTCGAACACCGGGGAGCTGTTTTTT. Translation gives CATSRDGSSSNTGELFF. J is TRBJ2-2 and V is TRBV15; tentative D call: TRBD2 (5 bases). CDR1 and CDR2 from the germline V gene are LNHNV and YYDKDF (reference sequence). The CDR3 sequence is 17 residues long. With 0 bases removed from V and 0 bases from J, the gap between germline ends came to 11 bases.

This sequence joins TRBV4-2 and TRBJ2-7; the D gene is possibly TRBD1 (6 bases). CDR3 length: 14 amino acids. Germline CDR1 is LGHNA and CDR2 is YNFKEQ. V lost 1 base and J 3 bases, leaving 10 bases between the germline ends. As DNA, the CDR3 is TGTGCCAGCAGCCAAGCTCCAGGGGTCTACGAGCAGTACTTC. This codes for CASSQAPGVYEQYF.

The chain joins TRBV11-2 to TRBJ1-2, with 7 bases matching TRBD1. Trimming took 5 bases from V and 14 from J; bases not matched to a gene: 23. Per germline, CDR1 SGHAT and CDR2 FQNNGV. The CDR3 consists of 16 residues. CDR3 sequence: CASSAPSGTEFLSGTF. The DNA for the CDR3 is TGTGCCAGCAGCGCTCCCTCCGGGACAGAGTTTCTCTCCGGGACCTTC. Variable domain in full (rest from reference TRBV11-2 and TRBJ1-2): EAGVAQSPRYKIIEKRQSVAFWCNPISGHATLYWYQQILGQGPKLLIQFQNNGVVDDSQLPKDRFSAERLKGVDSTLKIQPAKLEDSAVYLCASSAPSGTEFLSGTFGSGTRLTVV.

This chain's CDR3 is CASSYSVKQNSPLHF. CDR3 nucleotide sequence: TGTGCCAGCAGTTACTCGGTAAAACAAAATTCACCCCTCCACTTT. The rearrangement links TRBV6-5 to TRBJ1-6; D remains unclear. Germline V gene data show CDR1 as MNHEY and CDR2 as SVGAGI. The CDR3 sequence is 15 residues long. V gave up 0 bases and J gave up 7 bases, with 10 bases separating them.

The chain employs TRBV11-2 and TRBJ2-1, with 8 bases aligning to TRBD1. The junction had 9 bases not matched to a gene; V was cut back by 5 bases and J by 0 bases. Per the germline V gene, CDR1 is SGHAT and CDR2 is FQNNGV. This CDR3 has 17 residues. The CDR3 loop reads CASSGDRLRSSYNEQFF. The CDR3 DNA follows: TGTGCCAGCAGCGGGGACAGGTTACGGAGCTCCTACAATGAGCAGTTCTTC. Full variable domain (remainder filled in from reference TRBV11-2 and TRBJ2-1): EAGVAQSPRYKIIEKRQSVAFWCNPISGHATLYWYQQILGQGPKLLIQFQNNGVVDDSQLPKDRFSAERLKGVDSTLKIQPAKLEDSAVYLCASSGDRLRSSYNEQFFGPGTRLTVL.

The chain combines TRBV10-3 with TRBJ2-1; D ambiguous. The germline V gene has CDR1 ENHRY and CDR2 SYGVKD. This CDR3 has 13 residues. V lost 2 bases to trimming and J lost 12 bases, with 14 bases between them. The CDR3 spells CAISEEVVRSQFF. The DNA for the CDR3 is TGTGCCATCAGTGAGGAGGTTGTTAGATCGCAGTTCTTC.

The chain employs TRBV27 and TRBJ2-7; the D gene is possibly TRBD1 (5 bases). The CDR3 is 13 residues long. CDR1 MNHEY and CDR2 SMNVEV come from the germline V gene (reference sequence). V lost 3 bases and J lost 6, with 12 bases in between. CDR3 DNA sequence: TGTGCCAGCAGTTTCTACCAGGGATCCGAGCAGTACTTC. Translating it yields CASSFYQGSEQYF.

The chain couples TRBV9 to TRBJ2-2; 12 bases fit TRBD2. The CDR3 is made up of 16 amino acids. CDR1 is SGDLS and CDR2 is YYNGEE in the germline V gene. V gave up 3 bases and J gave up 5 bases; unmatched junction bases: 5. CDR3 loop: CASSAHGTSGTGELFF. CDR3 coding DNA: TGTGCCAGCAGCGCCCACGGGACTAGCGGGACCGGGGAGCTGTTTTTT.

This clone was found once. V and J are TRBV6-5 and TRBJ2-3; TRBD2 aligns across 11 bases. This CDR3 is 15 amino acids long. Germline V lookup: CDR1 MNHEY, CDR2 SVGAGI. V lost 5 bases, J lost 4 bases, and 5 bases stayed unmatched. Here the CDR3 reads CASSIAGGPPDTQYF. CDR3 nucleotides: TGTGCCAGCAGTATAGCGGGAGGGCCCCCAGATACGCAGTATTTT.

The chain has TRBV7-9 and TRBJ2-1, with 14 bases lining up with TRBD2. Germline loops: CDR1 SEHNR, CDR2 FQNEAQ (reference sequence). V trimming: 5 bases; J trimming: 8 bases; junction bases outside the gene matches: 5. The CDR3 is 15 residues long. The CDR3: CASSRGTSGSDEQFF. The CDR3 DNA reads as TGTGCCAGCAGCCGAGGGACTAGCGGGAGTGATGAGCAGTTCTTC.

This chain joins TRBV10-3 and TRBJ2-1, with 10 bases fitting TRBD2. CDR3 length: 16 amino acids. The germline V gene encodes CDR1 ENHRY and CDR2 SYGVKD. The J segment lost 4 bases and the V segment lost 1 base, leaving 4 bases of the junction unmatched. CDR3 sequence: CAISELVLAGYNEQFF. The CDR3, as DNA: TGTGCCATCAGTGAGTTAGTACTAGCGGGGTACAATGAGCAGTTCTTC.

The chain has TRBV25-1 and TRBJ2-5; D possibly corresponds to TRBD1 (5 bases). This CDR3 is built from 14 residues. V lost 2 bases and J lost 4, with 11 bases in between. Germline lookup yields CDR1 MGHDK and CDR2 SYGVNS. The CDR3 coding sequence is TGTGCCAGCAGTGAAGGGCAGGGCGGAGAGACCCAGTACTTC. Protein product: CASSEGQGGETQYF.

The CDR3 DNA follows: TGTGCCAGCAGCTTAGCATCGGCAGGGTATTCGCTAGCGGGTGGCACAGATACGCAGTATTTT. Its protein product is CASSLASAGYSLAGGTDTQYF. The rearrangement joins TRBV7-8 to TRBJ2-3; 8 nucleotides match TRBD2. V shed 0 bases and J 1 base; nucleotides not matched to a gene: 18. The CDR3 runs 21 residues. Germline CDR1 SGHVS, CDR2 FQNEAQ. Variable domain in full (rest from reference TRBV7-8 and TRBJ2-3): GAGVSQSPRYKVAKRGQDVALRCDPISGHVSLFWYQQALGQGPEFLTYFQNEAQLDKSGLPSDRFFAERPEGSVSTLKIQRTQQEDSAVYLCASSLASAGYSLAGGTDTQYFGPGTRLTVL.

The chain uses TRBV4-1 and TRBJ2-3; TRBD2 matches at 9 bases. V lost 4 bases to trimming and J lost 6 bases; unmatched junction nucleotides: 8. The CDR3 runs to 15 residues. Germline-derived CDR1 and CDR2 are MGHRA and YSYEKL. CDR3 in DNA: TGCGCCAGCAGCCCTAGTCATGCGGGGGGGGATACGCAGTATTTT. It codes for CASSPSHAGGDTQYF.

The rearrangement joins TRBV30 to TRBJ2-3, with 9 bases matching TRBD2. Germline assignment: CDR1 GTSNPN and CDR2 SVGIG (reference sequence). The CDR3 extends over 14 amino acids. V trimming: 0 bases; J trimming: 4 bases; junction bases outside the gene matches: 2. The CDR3 protein is CAWSVAGGSDTQYF. In DNA form, the CDR3 reads TGTGCCTGGAGTGTAGCGGGAGGTTCAGATACGCAGTATTTT.

The rearrangement links TRBV2 to TRBJ2-1, with 7 positions matching TRBD2. CDR1 and CDR2 from the germline V gene are SNHLY and FYNNEI. The CDR3 contains 14 residues. The V and J ends lost 6 bases and 8 bases, in that order; junction bases with no gene match: 10. The CDR3 here is CASSRTSALDEQFF. The DNA for the CDR3 is TGTGCCAGCAGCAGGACTAGTGCATTGGATGAGCAGTTCTTC.

The gene calls are TRBV7-3 and TRBJ2-7, with D perhaps TRBD2 (6 bases). The CDR3 spans 15 residues. Germline lookup yields CDR1 SGHTA and CDR2 FQGTGA. V lost 0 bases to trimming and J lost 4 bases, with 13 bases between them. CDR3 in amino acids: CASSLTVGSGYEQYF. CDR3 nucleotides: TGTGCCAGCAGCTTAACGGTCGGGAGTGGGTACGAGCAGTACTTC. Variable domain in full (rest from reference TRBV7-3 and TRBJ2-7): GAGVSQTPSNKVTEKGKYVELRCDPISGHTALYWYRQSLGQGPEFLIYFQGTGAADDSGLPNDRFFAVRPEGSVSTLKIQRTERGDSAVYLCASSLTVGSGYEQYFGPGTRLTVT.

This clone was counted between two and nine times. The chain combines TRBV5-1 with TRBJ1-2; TRBD1 matches at 10 bases. CDR1 is SGHRS and CDR2 is YFSETQ in the germline V gene. V trimming: 0 bases; J trimming: 8 bases; junction bases outside the gene matches: 7. The CDR3 is made up of 15 amino acids. CDR3 coding DNA: TGCGCCAGCAGCTTGGCGGGACAGGGGAACCTCGGCTACACCTTC. Translated, it gives CASSLAGQGNLGYTF.

This chain joins TRBV15 and TRBJ1-5; 7 bases are shared with TRBD1. The CDR3 is made up of 15 amino acids. The V segment lost 0 bases and the J segment 6 bases; nucleotides outside the gene matches: 5. Germline CDR1 is LNHNV and CDR2 is YYDKDF (reference sequence). CDR3 in DNA: TGTGCCACCAGCAGAGATAGGGGGCAGGGTCAGCCCCAGCATTTT. Its translation: CATSRDRGQGQPQHF.

J is TRBJ2-1 and V is TRBV12-3 or TRBV12-4; D uncertain. CDR3 length: 13 amino acids. V lost 3 bases and J lost 7, with 10 bases in between. The CDR3 loop reads CASSFGERNEQFF. The DNA of the CDR3 is TGTGCCAGCAGTTTCGGAGAGCGAAATGAGCAGTTCTTC.

The chain is built from TRBV19 and TRBJ2-6, with D tentatively TRBD1 (5 bases). Between the trimmed V and J ends, which lost 6 bases and 1 base, there was a span of 10 bases. CDR3 length: 15 residues. Germline V CDR1 and CDR2: LNHDA, SQIVND (reference sequence). This chain's CDR3 is CASRDDSSGANVLTF. CDR3 nucleotide sequence: TGTGCCAGTAGGGACGACAGTTCTGGGGCCAACGTCCTGACTTTC.

The V gene is TRBV7-2, the J gene TRBJ2-1, with 9 bases matching TRBD2. The CDR3 is made up of 18 amino acids. Trimming took 2 bases from V and 6 from J; bases not matched to a gene: 14. The V gene's germline CDR1 is SGHTA and CDR2 FQGNSA. The CDR3 coding sequence is TGTGCCAGCAGCTTATATGGTCGAGGTAGCGGGAGCCGCAATGAGCAGTTCTTC. Translation: CASSLYGRGSGSRNEQFF.

This clone is a singleton in its sample. This chain uses TRBV10-3 with TRBJ2-3, with D hard to call. CDR1 and CDR2 (germline): ENHRY, SYGVKD. The CDR3 totals 12 residues. The V end was cut by 8 bases, the J end by 1 base, with 7 bases between. Here the CDR3 DNA reads TGTGCCATCTCCCCCGGCACAGATACGCAGTATTTT. Translation gives CAISPGTDTQYF.

The rearrangement links TRBV11-2 to TRBJ2-2; 11 nucleotides line up with TRBD2. J lost 4 bases, V lost 6 bases, and 13 bases had no gene match. The CDR3 runs 18 residues. Germline V CDR1 and CDR2: SGHAT, FQNNGV. The CDR3 DNA sequence: TGTGCCAGCAGTTGGGAAGATGGGCTAGCGGGGGGCACCGGGGAGCTGTTTTTT. Its translation: CASSWEDGLAGGTGELFF.

The chain links TRBV27 to TRBJ2-1; TRBD2 matches at 9 bases. Germline CDR1 reads MNHEY; CDR2 reads SMNVEV (reference sequence). Trimming took 2 bases from V and 4 from J; bases not matched to a gene: 3. The CDR3 covers 15 residues. The CDR3 spells CASSLALAGYNEQFF. For the CDR3, the DNA is TGTGCCAGCAGTTTAGCACTAGCGGGTTACAATGAGCAGTTCTTC.

The J gene is TRBJ2-5, the V gene TRBV29-1, with D uncertain. This CDR3 spans 14 amino acids. Trimming left V 6 bases short and J 0 bases short, with 14 bases between. CDR1 and CDR2 from the germline V gene are SQVTM and ANQGSEA. The CDR3 spells CSVESGPYQETQYF. DNA of the CDR3: TGCAGCGTAGAATCGGGTCCGTACCAAGAGACCCAGTACTTC.

J is TRBJ2-7 and V is TRBV5-1, with D unresolved. Germline values: CDR1 SGHRS, CDR2 YFSETQ. V was cut by 2 bases and J by 3 bases, with 9 bases left in between. The CDR3 has 13 residues. The CDR3 is CASSFPESYEQYF. The CDR3, as DNA: TGCGCCAGCAGCTTTCCTGAGAGCTACGAGCAGTACTTC.

This sequence joins TRBV11-2 and TRBJ2-7, with 7 bases fitting TRBD1. There are 15 residues in the CDR3. V gave up 3 bases and J gave up 4 bases; unmatched junction bases: 9. The V gene's germline CDR1 is SGHAT and CDR2 FQNNGV. The CDR3 region is CASSLDRSITYEQYF. CDR3 sequence (DNA): TGTGCCAGCAGCTTGGACAGGTCCATCACATACGAGCAGTACTTC.

The V gene is TRBV11-3, the J gene TRBJ2-7; 9 positions match TRBD1. This CDR3 contains 13 residues. J was trimmed by 3 bases and V by 7 bases; bases with no gene match: 4. CDR1 is SGHNT, CDR2 YENEEA, per germline. CDR3 sequence (DNA): TGTGCCAGCAACCCGGGACAGGGCTACGAGCAGTACTTC. It yields the protein CASNPGQGYEQYF.

V and J are TRBV2 and TRBJ2-7; D may be TRBD2 (6 bases). V lost 2 bases to trimming and J lost 7 bases, with 15 bases between them. The CDR3 is 14 amino acids. Per the germline V gene, CDR1 is SNHLY and CDR2 is FYNNEI. DNA for the CDR3: TGTGCCAGCAGTGAATCTCGGGGGATGGGGGAGCAGTACTTC. Its protein is CASSESRGMGEQYF.